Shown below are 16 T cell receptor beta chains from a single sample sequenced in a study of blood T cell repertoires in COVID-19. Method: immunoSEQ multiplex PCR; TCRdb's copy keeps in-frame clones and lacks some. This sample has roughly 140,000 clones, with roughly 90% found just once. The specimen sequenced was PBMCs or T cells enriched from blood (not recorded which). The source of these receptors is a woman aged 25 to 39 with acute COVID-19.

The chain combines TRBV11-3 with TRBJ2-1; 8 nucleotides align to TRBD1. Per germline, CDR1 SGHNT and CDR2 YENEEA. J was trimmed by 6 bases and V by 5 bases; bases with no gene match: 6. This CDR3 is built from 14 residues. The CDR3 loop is CASSAGQGANEQFF. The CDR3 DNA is TGTGCCAGCAGCGCCGGACAGGGAGCCAATGAGCAGTTCTTC.

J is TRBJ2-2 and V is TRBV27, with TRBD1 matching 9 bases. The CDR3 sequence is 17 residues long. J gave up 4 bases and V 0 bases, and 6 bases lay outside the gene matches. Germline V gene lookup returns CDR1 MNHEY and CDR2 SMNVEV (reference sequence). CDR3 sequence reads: CASSLSTGTGSTGELFF. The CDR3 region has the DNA TGTGCCAGCAGTTTATCCACCGGGACAGGGTCCACCGGGGAGCTGTTTTTT.

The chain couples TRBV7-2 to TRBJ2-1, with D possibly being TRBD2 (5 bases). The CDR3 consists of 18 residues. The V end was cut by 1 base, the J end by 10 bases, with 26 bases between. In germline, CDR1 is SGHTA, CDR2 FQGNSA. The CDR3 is CASSLGFGESSRRQEQFF. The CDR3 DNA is TGTGCCAGCAGCTTAGGCTTTGGGGAGAGTAGCCGGCGTCAAGAGCAGTTCTTC.

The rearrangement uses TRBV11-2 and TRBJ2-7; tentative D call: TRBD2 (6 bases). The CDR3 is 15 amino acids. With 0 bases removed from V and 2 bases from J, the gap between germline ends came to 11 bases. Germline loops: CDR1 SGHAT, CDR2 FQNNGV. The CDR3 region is CASSLEAQRAYEQYF. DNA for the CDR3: TGTGCCAGCAGCTTAGAAGCCCAGCGGGCCTACGAGCAGTACTTC.

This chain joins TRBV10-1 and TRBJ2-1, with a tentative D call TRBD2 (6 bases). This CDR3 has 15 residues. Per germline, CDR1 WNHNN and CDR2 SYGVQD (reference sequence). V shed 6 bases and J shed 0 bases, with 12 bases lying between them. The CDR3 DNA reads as TGCGCCAGCAGGCTGGGGACTTACTCCTACAATGAGCAGTTCTTC. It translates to CASRLGTYSYNEQFF.

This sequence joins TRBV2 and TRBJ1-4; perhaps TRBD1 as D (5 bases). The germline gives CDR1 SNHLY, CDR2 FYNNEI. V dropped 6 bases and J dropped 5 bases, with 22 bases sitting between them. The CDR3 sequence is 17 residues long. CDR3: CASRKGSRQPENEKLFF. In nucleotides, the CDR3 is TGTGCCAGCAGGAAAGGAAGCCGACAGCCGGAAAATGAAAAACTGTTTTTT.

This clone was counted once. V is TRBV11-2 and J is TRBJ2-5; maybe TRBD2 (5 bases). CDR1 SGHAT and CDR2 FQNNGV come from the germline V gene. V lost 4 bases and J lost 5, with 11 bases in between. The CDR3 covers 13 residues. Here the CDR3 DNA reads TGTGCCAGCAGCTCGGGTTCGGGGGAGACCCAGTACTTC. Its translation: CASSSGSGETQYF.

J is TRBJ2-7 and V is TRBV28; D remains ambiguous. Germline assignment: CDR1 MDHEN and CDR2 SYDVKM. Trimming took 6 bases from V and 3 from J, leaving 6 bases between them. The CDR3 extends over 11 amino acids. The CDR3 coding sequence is TGTGCCAGCAGCTGGAGCTACGAGCAGTACTTC. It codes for CASSWSYEQYF.

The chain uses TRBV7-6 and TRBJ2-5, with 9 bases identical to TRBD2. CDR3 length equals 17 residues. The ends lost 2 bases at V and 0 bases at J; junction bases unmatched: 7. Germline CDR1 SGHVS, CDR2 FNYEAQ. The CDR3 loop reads CASSLSSPSGNQETQYF. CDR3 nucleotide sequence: TGTGCCAGCAGCTTATCTTCCCCTAGCGGGAACCAAGAGACCCAGTACTTC.

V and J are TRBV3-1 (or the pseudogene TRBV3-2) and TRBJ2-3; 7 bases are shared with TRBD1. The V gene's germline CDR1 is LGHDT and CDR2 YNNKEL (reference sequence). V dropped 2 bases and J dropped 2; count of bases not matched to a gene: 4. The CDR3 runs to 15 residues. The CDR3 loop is CASSQTGQITDTQYF. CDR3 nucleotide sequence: TGTGCCAGCAGCCAAACGGGACAGATCACAGATACGCAGTATTTT.

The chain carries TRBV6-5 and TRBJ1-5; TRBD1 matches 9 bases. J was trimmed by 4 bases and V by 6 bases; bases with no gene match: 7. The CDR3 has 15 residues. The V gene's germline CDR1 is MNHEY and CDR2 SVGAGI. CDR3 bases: TGTGCCAGCAGGCGACAGGGGGTCTTAAATCAGCCCCAGCATTTT. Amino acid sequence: CASRRQGVLNQPQHF.

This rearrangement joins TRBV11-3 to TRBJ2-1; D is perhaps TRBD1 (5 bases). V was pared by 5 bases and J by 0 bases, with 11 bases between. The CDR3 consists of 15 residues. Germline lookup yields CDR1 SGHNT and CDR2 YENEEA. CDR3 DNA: TGTGCCAGCAGCCCGAGGACAAGCTCCTACAATGAGCAGTTCTTC. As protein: CASSPRTSSYNEQFF.

The CDR3 loop reads CASSLYPPGLAGEQYF. The DNA for the CDR3 is TGTGCCAGCAGTTTATATCCCCCGGGACTAGCGGGCGAGCAGTACTTC. J is TRBJ2-7 and V is TRBV28, with 12 bases that match TRBD2. Unmatched junction bases numbered 7, after V lost 1 base and J lost 6 bases. Germline V CDR1 and CDR2: MDHEN, SYDVKM. This CDR3 has 16 residues.

For the CDR3, the DNA is TGTGCCAGCAGATCACAGGGGGCGGGCTATGGCTACACCTTC. Residues: CASRSQGAGYGYTF. The chain links TRBV11-2 to TRBJ1-2; 9 nucleotides align to TRBD1. The germline V gene has CDR1 SGHAT and CDR2 FQNNGV. The CDR3 covers 14 residues. Losses at the gene ends were 6 bases for V and 4 bases for J; bases not matched to a gene: 6.

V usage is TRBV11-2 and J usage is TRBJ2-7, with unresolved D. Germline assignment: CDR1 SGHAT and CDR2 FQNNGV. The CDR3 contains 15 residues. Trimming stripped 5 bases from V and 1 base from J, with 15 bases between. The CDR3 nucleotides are TGTGCCAGCAGCCAGGCCCAGGTAGTATCCTACGAGCAGTACTTC. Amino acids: CASSQAQVVSYEQYF.

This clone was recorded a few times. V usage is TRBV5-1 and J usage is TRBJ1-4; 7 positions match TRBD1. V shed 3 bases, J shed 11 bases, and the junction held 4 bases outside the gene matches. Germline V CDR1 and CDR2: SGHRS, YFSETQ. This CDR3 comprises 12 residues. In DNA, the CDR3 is TGCGCCAGCAGCTCGACAGGGAACAAACTGTTTTTT. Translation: CASSSTGNKLFF.